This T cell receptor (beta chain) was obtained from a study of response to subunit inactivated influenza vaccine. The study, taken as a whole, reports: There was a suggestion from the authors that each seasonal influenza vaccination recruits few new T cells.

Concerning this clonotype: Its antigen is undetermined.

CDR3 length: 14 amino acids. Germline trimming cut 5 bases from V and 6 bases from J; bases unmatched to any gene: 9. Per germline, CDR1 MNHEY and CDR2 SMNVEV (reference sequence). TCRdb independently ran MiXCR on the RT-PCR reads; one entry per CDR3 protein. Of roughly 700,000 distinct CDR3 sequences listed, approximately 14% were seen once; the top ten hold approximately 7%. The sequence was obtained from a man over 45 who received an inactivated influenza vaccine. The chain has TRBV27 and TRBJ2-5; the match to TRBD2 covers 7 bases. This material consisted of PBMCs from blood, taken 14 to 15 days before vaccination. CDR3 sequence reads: CASSPLGGVKTQYF. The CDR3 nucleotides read TGTGCCAGCAGTCCCCTTGGGGGGGTAAAGACCCAGTACTTC.